These 31 T cell receptor beta chains were sequenced from one sample in a study of blood T cell repertoires in COVID-19. Profiled with immunoSEQ multiplex PCR; TCRdb holds only in-frame clones, not every one. Of 260,000 or so clones in the sample, about 91% were seen once. Source material: PBMCs or T cells enriched from blood (not recorded which). The receptors originated from a woman under 40 with acute COVID-19.

The chain combines TRBV29-1 with TRBJ2-5; D is perhaps TRBD1 (5 bases). The V end was cut by 2 bases, the J end by 2 bases, with 9 bases between. This CDR3 has 13 residues. Germline V CDR1 and CDR2: SQVTM, ANQGSEA. The chain's CDR3 is CSVELDMQETQYF. DNA of the CDR3: TGCAGCGTTGAATTGGACATGCAAGAGACCCAGTACTTC. Looking up the rest from reference TRBV29-1 and TRBJ2-5 gives the full variable domain: SAVISQKPSRDICQRGTSLTIQCQVDSQVTMMFWYRQQPGQSLTLIATANQGSEATYESGFVIDKFPISRPNLTFSTLTVSNMSPEDSSIYLCSVELDMQETQYFGPGTRLLVL.

The V gene is TRBV12-5, the J gene TRBJ2-1, with TRBD2 matching over 10 bases. The CDR3 has 18 amino acids. The V segment lost 3 bases and the J segment 0 bases; nucleotides outside the gene matches: 8. Germline lookup yields CDR1 LGHNT and CDR2 FRNRAP. The CDR3 spells CASGFSGGSLFSYNEQFF. The DNA of the CDR3 is TGTGCTAGTGGTTTTAGCGGGGGGTCTCTTTTCTCCTACAATGAGCAGTTCTTC.

The chain joins TRBV6-5 to TRBJ2-7; 7 bases fit TRBD1. Germline V lookup: CDR1 MNHEY, CDR2 SVGAGI. With 0 bases clipped from V and 4 bases from J, the junction kept 6 bases outside the gene matches. This CDR3 contains 15 residues. CDR3 region: CASSYSGQVFYEQYF. In DNA, the CDR3 is TGTGCCAGCAGTTACTCCGGACAGGTGTTTTACGAGCAGTACTTC.

This clone was detected only a few times. The chain recombines TRBV29-1 with TRBJ2-5, with TRBD2 as a possible D gene (6 bases). V was clipped by 0 bases and J by 4 bases, with 15 bases between them. The CDR3 runs to 15 residues. CDR1 is SQVTM, CDR2 ANQGSEA, per germline. The CDR3 nucleotides read TGCAGCGTTGAAGACGGGACGGGGGTAGGAGAGACCCAGTACTTC. As protein: CSVEDGTGVGETQYF.

J is TRBJ1-3 and V is TRBV3-1 (or the pseudogene TRBV3-2), with D possibly being TRBD1 (5 bases). The V end lost 4 bases, the J end lost 6 bases, and 10 bases lay between the germline ends. Germline V gene data show CDR1 as LGHDT and CDR2 as YNNKEL (reference sequence). The CDR3 sequence is 13 residues long. The chain's CDR3 is CASSLRGENTIYF. CDR3 sequence (DNA): TGTGCCAGCAGCCTCCGGGGGGAAAACACCATATATTTT.

This chain links TRBV7-2 with TRBJ2-5; TRBD1 matches at 11 bases. Trimming removed 1 base from V and 7 bases from J; junction bases left unmatched: 8. CDR3 length: 16 residues. Germline assignment: CDR1 SGHTA and CDR2 FQGNSA. The CDR3 loop reads CASSLGRDRGAGTQYF. The CDR3 DNA is TGTGCCAGCAGCTTAGGCCGGGACAGGGGGGCGGGGACCCAGTACTTC.

This chain connects TRBV27 to TRBJ1-2; perhaps TRBD1 as D (6 bases). Germline CDR1 and CDR2: MNHEY and SMNVEV (reference sequence). V lost 4 bases to trimming and J lost 4 bases, with 13 bases between them. The CDR3 contains 14 residues. Here the CDR3 DNA reads TGTGCCAGCAGTTGGGGTAGGGGGGGCTATGGCTACACCTTC. It yields the protein CASSWGRGGYGYTF.

This rearrangement joins TRBV3-1 (or the pseudogene TRBV3-2) to TRBJ2-6; maybe TRBD1 (5 bases). Trimming removed 5 bases from V and 0 bases from J, with 5 bases in between. In germline, CDR1 is LGHDT, CDR2 YNNKEL (reference sequence). The length of the CDR3 is 14 residues. The CDR3 DNA reads as TGTGCCAGCAGCAGGGGCTCTGGGGCCAACGTCCTGACTTTC. Encoded protein: CASSRGSGANVLTF.

The chain recombines TRBV2 with TRBJ1-1; TRBD1 might be the D (6 bases). Germline V gives CDR1 SNHLY, CDR2 FYNNEI. The V end lost 8 bases, the J end lost 6 bases, and 16 bases lay between the germline ends. The length of the CDR3 is 13 residues. The CDR3 protein is CASHLGEGAEAFF. The DNA of the CDR3 is TGTGCCAGCCATCTAGGGGAGGGGGCTGAAGCTTTCTTT.

The chain combines TRBV18 with TRBJ1-5; 8 bases map to TRBD1. The V and J ends lost 6 bases and 2 bases, in that order; junction bases with no gene match: 9. The CDR3 contains 16 residues. Germline lookup yields CDR1 KGHSH and CDR2 LQKENI. The CDR3 is CASSLGQGLGNQPQHF. For the CDR3, the DNA is TGTGCCAGCTCTCTCGGACAGGGACTTGGCAATCAGCCCCAGCATTTT. The whole variable domain, remainder taken from reference TRBV18 and TRBJ1-5, is NAGVMQNPRHLVRRRGQEARLRCSPMKGHSHVYWYRQLPEEGLKFMVYLQKENIIDESGMPKERFSAEFPKEGPSILRIQQVVRGDSAAYFCASSLGQGLGNQPQHFGDGTRLSIL.

The chain joins TRBV19 to TRBJ2-6, with no clear D. CDR1 and CDR2 from the germline V gene are LNHDA and SQIVND (reference sequence). The V end was cut by 3 bases, the J end by 2 bases, with 2 bases between. The CDR3 runs 13 residues. For the CDR3, the DNA is TGTGCCAGTAGTATCGCTGGGGCCAACGTCCTGACTTTC. Residues: CASSIAGANVLTF.

V is TRBV11-3 and J is TRBJ2-2; 7 nucleotides align to TRBD1. This CDR3 is 18 amino acids long. Germline V CDR1 and CDR2: SGHNT, YENEEA. The trim removed 5 bases at V and 6 bases at J, leaving 18 bases unmatched. The CDR3 reads CASSPAPPGQIGAGELFF. CDR3 sequence (DNA): TGTGCCAGCAGCCCAGCTCCGCCGGGACAGATTGGGGCCGGGGAGCTGTTTTTT.

The V call is TRBV2, the J call TRBJ1-5; 8 bases are shared with TRBD1. Losses at the gene ends were 2 bases for V and 6 bases for J; bases not matched to a gene: 6. The CDR3 is 15 amino acids. Germline V gene data show CDR1 as SNHLY and CDR2 as FYNNEI. CDR3 sequence: CASSEYQGAGQPQHF. CDR3 DNA: TGTGCCAGCAGTGAATATCAGGGGGCGGGTCAGCCCCAGCATTTT.

This rearrangement joins TRBV10-3 to TRBJ2-3; 10 bases align to TRBD2. V trimming: 10 bases; J trimming: 3 bases; junction bases outside the gene matches: 7. The CDR3 length is 14 residues. Germline loops: CDR1 ENHRY, CDR2 SYGVKD. Here the CDR3 DNA reads TGTGCCACCTATGGACTAGCGGCAACAGATACGCAGTATTTT. Translation: CATYGLAATDTQYF.

This chain uses TRBV29-1 with TRBJ1-1, with a possible D match to TRBD1 (5 bases). The CDR3 loop spans 12 amino acids. V was clipped by 7 bases and J by 0 bases, with 9 bases between them. The V gene's germline CDR1 is SQVTM and CDR2 ANQGSEA. The CDR3 region has the DNA TGCAGCGGTGGGGGGTTGAACACTGAAGCTTTCTTT. The encoded protein is CSGGGLNTEAFF.

The rearrangement joins TRBV30 to TRBJ1-1; 7 bases agree with TRBD1. Germline CDR1 and CDR2: GTSNPN and SVGIG (reference sequence). This CDR3 region has 12 residues. J was trimmed by 8 bases and V by 2 bases; bases with no gene match: 5. In DNA form, the CDR3 reads TGTGCCTGGAGTAGGGGGCAGGAGGAAGCTTTCTTT. As protein: CAWSRGQEEAFF.

V is TRBV6-2 or TRBV6-3 and J is TRBJ1-5; possible D gene TRBD1, 6 bases. The CDR3 has 15 residues. V lost 5 bases and J 7 bases, leaving 18 bases between the germline ends. Germline V lookup: CDR1 MNHEY, CDR2 SVGEGT. The CDR3 region has the DNA TGTGCCAGCAGTCCCATCGGACAGCCTCTACAGCCCCAGCATTTT. It is translated as CASSPIGQPLQPQHF.

The gene calls are TRBV3-1 (or the pseudogene TRBV3-2) and TRBJ2-3; weak D call: TRBD2 (5 bases). Germline CDR1 reads LGHDT; CDR2 reads YNNKEL (reference sequence). The CDR3 is 15 amino acids. The V gene lost 5 bases and the J gene lost 5 bases, with 17 bases spanning the gap. The DNA for the CDR3 is TGTGCCAGCAGCTCTCTTGGGCGTCGGGGAGATACGCAGTATTTT. It is translated as CASSSLGRRGDTQYF.

The genes are TRBV2 and TRBJ1-2, with TRBD1 matching over 11 bases. The CDR3 covers 16 residues. V gave up 6 bases and J gave up 0 bases; unmatched junction bases: 6. Germline V gene data show CDR1 as SNHLY and CDR2 as FYNNEI. CDR3 bases: TGTGCCAGCAGATGGGGACAGGGGGGAACTAACTATGGCTACACCTTC. This gives the protein CASRWGQGGTNYGYTF.

This chain links TRBV5-6 with TRBJ1-1; the match to TRBD1 covers 7 bases. CDR3 length: 16 residues. From germline, CDR1 is SGHDT and CDR2 YYEEEE. V was clipped by 1 base and J by 5 bases; unmatched bases: 11. The chain's CDR3 is CASSLWSVARGTEAFF. The CDR3 nucleotides read TGTGCCAGCAGCTTGTGGTCAGTCGCCAGGGGGACTGAAGCTTTCTTT.

The V and J genes are TRBV2 and TRBJ2-5; possibly TRBD1 for D (5 bases). The CDR3 loop spans 12 amino acids. Trimming cost V 5 bases and J 4 bases, with 8 bases left between them. Germline CDR1 is SNHLY and CDR2 is FYNNEI. Here the CDR3 DNA reads TGTGCCAGCAGTCCCCAGGGAGAGACCCAGTACTTC. It specifies CASSPQGETQYF.

The CDR3 DNA follows: TGTGCCAGCAGTGAGATCGTGCGTGAGCAGTACTTC. It yields the protein CASSEIVREQYF. J is TRBJ2-7 and V is TRBV6-6; D is ambiguous. The germline V gene has CDR1 MNHNY and CDR2 SVGAGI (reference sequence). CDR3 size: 12 residues. V was cut by 5 bases and J by 7 bases, with 12 bases left in between.

The sample holds one count of this clone. The chain couples TRBV7-2 to TRBJ1-1, with TRBD1 as a possible D gene (5 bases). The CDR3 consists of 14 residues. V gave up 5 bases and J gave up 1 base, with 11 bases separating them. Germline V gene data show CDR1 as SGHTA and CDR2 as FQGNSA. The CDR3 reads CASSAHRKNTEAFF. The CDR3 nucleotides read TGTGCCAGCAGCGCACACAGGAAGAACACTGAAGCTTTCTTT.

V is TRBV4-1 and J is TRBJ1-3, with TRBD1 identical over 8 bases. The CDR3 is 16 residues long. The germline CDR1 and CDR2 sequences are MGHRA and YSYEKL. V trimming: 2 bases; J trimming: 4 bases; junction bases outside the gene matches: 7. CDR3: CASSQPGQGRGNTIYF. The DNA of the CDR3 is TGCGCCAGCAGCCAACCAGGACAGGGAAGGGGAAACACCATATATTTT.

This clone was detected only once. The chain recombines TRBV19 with TRBJ2-1; D is perhaps TRBD2 (6 bases). There are 17 residues in the CDR3. V lost 1 base and J 10 bases, leaving 23 bases between the germline ends. The germline V gene has CDR1 LNHDA and CDR2 SQIVND (reference sequence). The CDR3 sequence is CASSIGEREVLTKEQFF. Written as DNA, the CDR3 is TGTGCCAGTAGTATAGGAGAGAGGGAGGTGCTTACAAAGGAGCAGTTCTTC.

V usage is TRBV30 and J usage is TRBJ1-2; no reliable D call. This CDR3 contains 13 residues. The germline V gene encodes CDR1 GTSNPN and CDR2 SVGIG (reference sequence). Trimming pared 4 bases from V and 8 bases from J, leaving 17 bases between. The CDR3: CAWMPGGPTGYTF. Written as DNA, the CDR3 is TGTGCCTGGATGCCAGGTGGGCCCACGGGCTACACCTTC.

The chain is built from TRBV30 and TRBJ2-7; 8 nucleotides align to TRBD1. Germline-derived CDR1 and CDR2 are GTSNPN and SVGIG (reference sequence). Germline trimming cut 5 bases from V and 4 bases from J; bases unmatched to any gene: 10. The CDR3 is made up of 14 amino acids. CDR3 loop: CAWRPRDRLYEQYF. CDR3 nucleotide sequence: TGTGCCTGGCGTCCCCGGGACAGGCTATACGAGCAGTACTTC.

The rearrangement links TRBV6-5 to TRBJ1-1; 10 positions match TRBD1. V lost 5 bases, J lost 1 base, and 4 bases stayed unmatched. There are 15 residues in the CDR3. Germline V gene sequence: CDR1 MNHEY, CDR2 SVGAGI. The CDR3 spells CASSTRTGGNTEAFF. CDR3 bases: TGTGCCAGCAGTACCCGGACAGGGGGGAACACTGAAGCTTTCTTT.

The CDR3 loop reads CATSEGGEGYGYTF. CDR3 sequence (DNA): TGTGCCACCAGCGAGGGAGGTGAGGGCTATGGCTACACCTTC. The rearrangement joins TRBV15 to TRBJ1-2, with unresolved D. Trimming removed 5 bases at V and 4 bases at J, with 14 bases between. The CDR3 sequence is 14 residues long. CDR1 is LNHNV and CDR2 is YYDKDF in the germline V gene (reference sequence).

The genes are TRBV21-1 and TRBJ1-1; the table's D gene call, TRBD1, was not cross checked with the DNA. TRBV21-1 is given as a pseudogene. The CDR3 loop spans 14 amino acids. Written as DNA, the CDR3 is TGTGCCAGCAGCGCACGACAGGGGGGGAAAGAAGCTTTCTTT. It codes for CASSARQGGKEAFF.

This clone was counted once. V and J are TRBV4-1 and TRBJ1-6; 7 bases match TRBD1. This CDR3 has 18 amino acids. Germline trimming cut 1 base from V and 0 bases from J; bases unmatched to any gene: 6. Germline V gene sequence: CDR1 MGHRA, CDR2 YSYEKL. The CDR3 DNA reads TGCGCCAGCAGCCAAGGACAGGGTCTAAGCTCCTATAATTCACCCCTCCACTTT. Its protein is CASSQGQGLSSYNSPLHF.